The rows below give T cell receptor beta chains drawn from one sample of a study of shared clonotypes between healthy human individuals. The data were produced by immunoSEQ multiplex PCR, yet TCRdb's version contains in-frame clones alone and is incomplete. The repertoire holds about 980,000 clones, roughly 72% seen once, with about 1.5% in the top ten. Sequencing was carried out using memory CD4+ T cells sorted from blood. These TCRs come from a man aged 18 to 35 in good health. The CDR3 runs from the conserved cysteine through the conserved F or W. A D gene is named only where the DNA matches it firmly. Expanded clones are given a class, and other clones once, few, many or no size at all.

clone size	V gene	D gene	J gene	CDR3 DNA	CDR3 protein
.	TRBV5-1	.	TRBJ2-5	TGCGCCAGCAGCTTGGCCGGAGGAGAGACCCAGTACTTC	CASSLAGGETQYF
.	TRBV19	.	TRBJ2-5	TGTGCCAGTAGTATAGGGGGGGCTCTAGAGACCCAGTACTTC	CASSIGGALETQYF
.	TRBV30	TRBD1	TRBJ1-2	TGTGCCTGTGGACAGGGGCCTAACTATGGCTACACCTTC	CACGQGPNYGYTF
few	TRBV5-4	.	TRBJ2-5	TGTGCCAGCAGCTCGAATCAACTAGAGAGACACTTC	CASSSNQLERHF
.	TRBV6-4	.	TRBJ1-2	TGTGCCAGCAGTGACTCCCACAGGGCGTCGAGCTACACCTTC	CASSDSHRASSYTF
few	TRBV5-1	.	TRBJ1-4	TGCGCCAGCAGTCCCCGGGGGAGCCTTAATGAAAAACTGTTTTTT	CASSPRGSLNEKLFF
.	TRBV10-1	TRBD2	TRBJ2-1	TGCGCCAGCAGTGGGTCTAGCGGGAGGGGGTCCTACAATGAGCAGTTCTTC	CASSGSSGRGSYNEQFF
.	TRBV4-1	TRBD2	TRBJ2-4	TGCGCCAGCAGCCCAGCCGGGGGGGGCTCGATAGCCAAAAACATTCAGTACTTC	CASSPAGGGSIAKNIQYF
few	TRBV7-3	.	TRBJ2-4	TGTGCCAGCGGGAACAGCAAAAACATTCAGTACTTC	CASGNSKNIQYF
.	TRBV5-1	.	TRBJ2-7	TGCGCCAGCAGCTTGAGGACCCAAATACCGGGACGGCTACCCTACGAGCAGTACTTC	CASSLRTQIPGRLPYEQYF
.	TRBV7-8	.	TRBJ2-1	TGTGCCAGCAGCTTAGCGGCTATTAGCTCCTACAATGAGCAGTTCTTC	CASSLAAISSYNEQFF
.	TRBV7-2	TRBD1	TRBJ1-2	TGTGCCAGCAGCTTACCAGGGGGCCACTATGGCTACACCTTC	CASSLPGGHYGYTF
.	TRBV4-1	.	TRBJ2-5	TGCGCCAGCAGCCAAGATAGAGGGAGCCGAGAGACCCAGTACTTC	CASSQDRGSRETQYF
.	TRBV4-2	.	TRBJ1-6	TGTGCCAGCAGCCGCCCAGGTTCACCCCTCCACTTT	CASSRPGSPLHF
.	TRBV4-3	.	TRBJ2-7	TGCGCCAGCAGCCAAGATCGGGCGGCCCTATACGAGCAGTACTTC	CASSQDRAALYEQYF
.	TRBV7-9	TRBD2	TRBJ2-3	TGTGCCAGCGGAGCGGGGCTCACAGATACGCAGTATTTT	CASGAGLTDTQYF
.	TRBV7-2	TRBD1	TRBJ2-7	TGTGCCAGCAGTCGGGACAGGGTATACGAGCAGTACTTC	CASSRDRVYEQYF
.	TRBV19	.	TRBJ2-3	TGTGCCAGCAGACAAACCGGGGGGCGGGGAACCACAGATACGCAGTATTTT	CASRQTGGRGTTDTQYF
.	TRBV4-2	TRBD1	TRBJ1-1	TGTGCCAGCAGCCTCGTCGACAGGGACAACACTGAAGCTTTCTTT	CASSLVDRDNTEAFF
.	TRBV7-2	.	TRBJ2-7	TGTGCCAGCAGCTTAGAGTGGGGTCTTCGCGCCAACGAGCAGTACTTC	CASSLEWGLRANEQYF
.	TRBV6-6	.	TRBJ2-2	TGTGCCAGCAGTGTTAACAGGGCCCCCGGGGAGCTGTTTTTT	CASSVNRAPGELFF
.	TRBV11-2	.	TRBJ1-4	TGTGCCAGCAGCTTAGGAATACAAGGTCCAACTAATGAAAAACTGTTTTTT	CASSLGIQGPTNEKLFF
.	TRBV25-1	.	TRBJ2-1	TGTGCCAGCAGTGAAGACAAGCTAATATACAATGAGCAGTTCTTC	CASSEDKLIYNEQFF
.	TRBV18	TRBD2	TRBJ2-3	TGTGCCAGCTCACGGACTAGCGGGGGGCCCACAGATACGCAGTATTTT	CASSRTSGGPTDTQYF
once	TRBV18	TRBD2	TRBJ2-7	TGTGCCAGCTCACCATCCGCGGGAGACAGTTACGAGCAGTACTTC	CASSPSAGDSYEQYF
.	TRBV6-8	.	TRBJ2-5	TGTGCCAGCAGTCCGAAGACCCAGTACTTC	CASSPKTQYF
few	TRBV7-9	TRBD2	TRBJ2-1	TGTGCCAGCAGCCTAGGGACTAGCGGGAGTCCGGTAAATGAGCAGTTCTTC	CASSLGTSGSPVNEQFF
.	TRBV7-9	.	TRBJ1-2	TGTGCCAGCAGCTTCGCGGACTTTGGCTACACCTTC	CASSFADFGYTF
few	TRBV10-1	TRBD1	TRBJ1-5	TGCGCCAGACTCCGGGACAGGAATACGAGCAATCAGCCCCAGCATTTT	CARLRDRNTSNQPQHF
.	TRBV28	TRBD2	TRBJ2-5	TGTGCCAGCAGCCCGAGGGCGGGGGGGGTAAAGACCCAGTACTTC	CASSPRAGGVKTQYF
few	TRBV7-9	.	TRBJ2-1	TGTGCCAGCAGCTTAGCTGGGGGTGGGCAGTTCTTC	CASSLAGGGQFF
.	TRBV7-6	TRBD2	TRBJ2-1	TGTGCCAGCAGCTTAGGGGGACTAGCCTCCTGGGAGCAGTTCTTC	CASSLGGLASWEQFF
once	TRBV19	.	TRBJ1-6	TGTGCCAGTAGTCCTTATCAGGGGTTCTACTCCTATAATTCACCCCTCCACTTT	CASSPYQGFYSYNSPLHF